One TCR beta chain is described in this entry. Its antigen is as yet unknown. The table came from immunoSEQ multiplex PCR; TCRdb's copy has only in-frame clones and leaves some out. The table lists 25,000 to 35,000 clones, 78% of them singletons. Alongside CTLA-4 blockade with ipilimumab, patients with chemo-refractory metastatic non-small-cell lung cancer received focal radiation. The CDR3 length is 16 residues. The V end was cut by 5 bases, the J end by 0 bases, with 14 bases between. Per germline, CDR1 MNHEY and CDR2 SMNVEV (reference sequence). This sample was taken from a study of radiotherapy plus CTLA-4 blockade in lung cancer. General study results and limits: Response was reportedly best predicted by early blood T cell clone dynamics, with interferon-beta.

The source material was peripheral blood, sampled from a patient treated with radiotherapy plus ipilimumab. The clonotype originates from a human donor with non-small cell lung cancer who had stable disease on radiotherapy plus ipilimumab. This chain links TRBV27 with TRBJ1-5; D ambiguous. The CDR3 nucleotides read TGTGCCAGCAGTCCCTGGGCCTATTATAGCAATCAGCCCCAGCATTTT. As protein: CASSPWAYYSNQPQHF.